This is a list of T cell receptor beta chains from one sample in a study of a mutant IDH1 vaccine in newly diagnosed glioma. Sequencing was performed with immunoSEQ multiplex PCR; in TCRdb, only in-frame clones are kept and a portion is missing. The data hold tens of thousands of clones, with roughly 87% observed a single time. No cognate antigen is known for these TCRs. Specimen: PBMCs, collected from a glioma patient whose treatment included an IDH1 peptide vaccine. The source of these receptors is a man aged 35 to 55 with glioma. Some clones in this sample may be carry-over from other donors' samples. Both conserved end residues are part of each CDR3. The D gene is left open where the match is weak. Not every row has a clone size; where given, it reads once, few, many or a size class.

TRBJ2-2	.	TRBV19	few	CASSIGRDGTGELFF	TGTGCCAGTAGTATAGGGAGGGATGGTACCGGGGAGCTGTTTTTT
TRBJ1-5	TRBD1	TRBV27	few	CASSPRDRANQPQHF	TGTGCCAGCAGTCCCCGGGACAGGGCCAATCAGCCCCAGCATTTT
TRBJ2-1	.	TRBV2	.	CASSEGGASYNEQFF	TGTGCCAGCAGTGAAGGGGGAGCCTCCTACAATGAGCAGTTCTTC
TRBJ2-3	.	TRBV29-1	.	CSVIKDSADTQYF	TGCAGCGTAATTAAGGACTCCGCCGATACGCAGTATTTT
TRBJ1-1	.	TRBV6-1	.	CASILTGLTEAFF	TGTGCCAGCATACTAACAGGTTTAACTGAAGCTTTCTTT
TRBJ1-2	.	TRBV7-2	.	CASSLGPGRANYGYTF	TGTGCCAGCAGCTTAGGCCCCGGACGGGCCAACTATGGCTACACCTTC
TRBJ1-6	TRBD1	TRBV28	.	CASSRGQGLHSPLHF	TGTGCCAGCAGTCGGGGACAGGGGCTTCATTCACCCCTCCACTTT
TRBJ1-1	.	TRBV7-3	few	CASSLKPGETEAFF	TGTGCCAGCAGCTTAAAGCCGGGTGAGACTGAAGCTTTCTTT
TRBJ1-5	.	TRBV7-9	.	CASSLDGHSNQPQHF	TGTGCCAGCAGCTTGGACGGCCATAGCAATCAGCCCCAGCATTTT
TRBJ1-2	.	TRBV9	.	CASSALQYYGYTF	TGTGCCAGCAGCGCCTTACAGTACTATGGCTACACCTTC
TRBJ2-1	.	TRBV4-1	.	CASSVIEGVGYNEQFF	TGCGCCAGCAGCGTCATTGAGGGGGTAGGCTACAATGAGCAGTTCTTC
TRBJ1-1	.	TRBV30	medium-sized	CAWSVRQGVTEAFF	TGTGCCTGGAGTGTACGGCAGGGCGTCACTGAAGCTTTCTTT
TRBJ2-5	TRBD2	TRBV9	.	CASSVGGLAGPQETQYF	TGTGCCAGCAGCGTGGGGGGCCTAGCGGGCCCCCAAGAGACCCAGTACTTC
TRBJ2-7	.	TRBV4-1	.	CASSRRLGQLPEQYF	TGCGCCAGCAGCCGACGCCTGGGACAACTACCCGAGCAGTACTTC
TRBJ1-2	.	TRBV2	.	CASSDLGRPRAF	TGTGCCAGCAGTGACTTGGGACGACCGCGCGCCTTC
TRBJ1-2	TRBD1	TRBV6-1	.	CASSHPGQGLGYTF	TGTGCCAGCAGTCACCCGGGACAGGGCTTGGGCTACACCTTC
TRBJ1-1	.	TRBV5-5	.	CASSWASNTEAFF	TGTGCCAGCAGCTGGGCCTCGAACACTGAAGCTTTCTTT
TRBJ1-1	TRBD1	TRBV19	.	CASSPGQGPEAFF	TGTGCCAGTAGTCCGGGACAGGGCCCTGAAGCTTTCTTT
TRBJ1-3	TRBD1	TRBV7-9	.	CASSSFSGTGSGNTIYF	TGTGCCAGCAGCTCGTTTTCCGGGACAGGGTCTGGAAACACCATATATTTT
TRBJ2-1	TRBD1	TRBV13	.	CASSHTGQGNEQFF	TGTGCCAGCAGCCATACGGGACAGGGGAATGAGCAGTTCTTC
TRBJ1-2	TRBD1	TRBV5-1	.	CASSSTGQSLRAHF	TGCGCCAGCAGCTCCACGGGACAGTCCCTCAGGGCCCACTTC
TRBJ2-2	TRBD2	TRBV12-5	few	CASGLVRPGGAIGGELFF	TGTGCTAGTGGTTTGGTACGTCCCGGGGGGGCCATTGGCGGGGAGCTGTTTTTT
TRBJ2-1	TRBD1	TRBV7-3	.	CASSGQDSSYNEQFF	TGTGCCAGCAGCGGACAGGATTCCTCCTACAATGAGCAGTTCTTC
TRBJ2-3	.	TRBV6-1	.	CASRTDPRTDTQYF	TGTGCCAGCCGGACAGACCCTCGCACAGATACGCAGTATTTT
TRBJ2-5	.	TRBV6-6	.	CASRGGKVRETQYF	TGTGCCAGCAGGGGTGGGAAAGTTCGTGAGACCCAGTACTTC
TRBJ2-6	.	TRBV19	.	CASSYRELANVLTF	TGTGCCAGTTCATACAGGGAGTTGGCCAACGTCCTGACTTTC
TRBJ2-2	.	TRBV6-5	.	CASSRRGTGELFF	TGTGCCAGCAGTCGGCGGGGCACCGGGGAGCTGTTTTTT
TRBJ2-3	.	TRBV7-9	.	CALTGGRASTDTQYF	TGTGCCCTGACCGGAGGGCGGGCTAGCACAGATACGCAGTATTTT
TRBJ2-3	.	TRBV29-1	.	CSVGSSTDTQYF	TGCAGCGTTGGGAGTAGCACAGATACGCAGTATTTT
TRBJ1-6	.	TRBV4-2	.	CASSQEGLNSPLHF	TGTGCCAGCAGCCAAGAGGGACTAAATTCACCCCTCCACTTT
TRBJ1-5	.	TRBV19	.	CASSIFLDPRRQPQHF	TGTGCCAGTAGTATTTTTCTCGACCCAAGGAGACAGCCCCAGCATTTT
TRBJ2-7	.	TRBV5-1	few	CASKGAYEQYF	TGCGCCAGCAAAGGAGCCTACGAGCAGTACTTC
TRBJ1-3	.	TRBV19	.	CASSINANSGNTIYF	TGTGCCAGTAGTATCAACGCAAACTCTGGAAACACCATATATTTT
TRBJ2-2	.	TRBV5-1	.	CASSTSMKANTGELFF	TGCGCCAGCAGCACCTCGATGAAAGCGAACACCGGGGAGCTGTTTTTT
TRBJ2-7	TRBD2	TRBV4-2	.	CASSLGGGSYEQYF	TGTGCCAGCAGCCTTGGGGGGGGGTCCTACGAGCAGTACTTC
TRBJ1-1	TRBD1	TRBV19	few	CASGAGTGDTEAFF	TGTGCCAGTGGGGCCGGGACAGGGGACACTGAAGCTTTCTTT
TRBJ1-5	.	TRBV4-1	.	CASSQETKGNQPQHF	TGCGCCAGCAGCCAAGAGACAAAAGGTAATCAGCCCCAGCATTTT
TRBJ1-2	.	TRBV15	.	CATTLEGGYGYTF	TGTGCCACAACCCTGGAGGGCGGCTATGGCTACACCTTC
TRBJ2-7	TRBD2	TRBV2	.	CASSVRLAGAREQYF	TGTGCCAGCAGTGTTCGTCTAGCGGGGGCCCGCGAGCAGTACTTC
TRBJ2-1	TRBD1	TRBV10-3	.	CAISLSDRGPPLDEQFF	TGTGCCATCAGTCTCTCGGACAGGGGGCCTCCATTGGATGAGCAGTTCTTC
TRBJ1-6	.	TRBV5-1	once	CASTLDRVENNSPLHF	TGCGCCAGCACCTTGGACCGAGTCGAGAATAATTCACCCCTCCACTTT
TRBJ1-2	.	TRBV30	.	CAWRGRRGTNYGYTF	TGTGCCTGGAGGGGCCGGAGGGGGACAAACTATGGCTACACCTTC
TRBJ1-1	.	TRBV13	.	CASSLLRLLDTEAFF	TGTGCCAGCAGCTTATTACGGTTATTGGACACTGAAGCTTTCTTT
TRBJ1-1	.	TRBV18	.	CASSPTGSGQNTEAFF	TGTGCCAGCTCACCGACCGGCTCCGGGCAGAACACTGAAGCTTTCTTT
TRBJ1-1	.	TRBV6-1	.	CASSEKGRGNTEAFF	TGTGCCAGCAGTGAGAAGGGACGGGGGAACACTGAAGCTTTCTTT
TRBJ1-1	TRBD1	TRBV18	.	CASSPRTGPVDTEAFF	TGTGCCAGCTCACCCAGGACAGGGCCCGTAGACACTGAAGCTTTCTTT